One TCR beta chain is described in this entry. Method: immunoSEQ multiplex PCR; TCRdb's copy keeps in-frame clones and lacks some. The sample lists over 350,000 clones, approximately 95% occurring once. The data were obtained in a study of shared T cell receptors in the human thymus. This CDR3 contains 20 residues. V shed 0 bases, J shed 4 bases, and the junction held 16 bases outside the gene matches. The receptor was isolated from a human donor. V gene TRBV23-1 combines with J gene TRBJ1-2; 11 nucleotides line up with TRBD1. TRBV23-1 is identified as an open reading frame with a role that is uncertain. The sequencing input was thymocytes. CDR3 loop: CASSQSPWTGGEGLSYGYTF. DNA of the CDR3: TGCGCCAGCAGTCAATCCCCTTGGACAGGGGGCGAGGGGTTGAGCTATGGCTACACCTTC.